This T cell receptor beta chain is from a study of CD8 T cells in Susac syndrome (dated by TCRdb to between 2017 and 2020). Turning to the overall study: Among the Susac syndrome patients who were sequenced, clinically active disease was present in more than 5 and clinical remission was observed in roughly eight. At blood withdrawal, Susac syndrome patients were therapy-naive, treated with corticosteroids (with IVIg additionally given to some), or treated with IVIg alone. Whether CD8+ T cell activation and differentiation in Susac syndrome was antigen driven was tested using repertoire sequencing. The study compared CD8+ T cell repertoire clonality among 12 healthy donors, some 14 Susac syndrome patients and roughly 15 multiple sclerosis patients.

RNA was extracted using the RNeasy kit, and roughly 0.45 to 1 microgram was reverse transcribed with random hexamers. The immunoSEQ multiplex PCR assay, which covers 54 Vbeta and 13 Jbeta segments, was used to amplify TCR beta CDR3 regions. Bias from PCR amplification was corrected by using a synthetic template baseline for primer optimization and for computational correction. On the study's bioinformatics: Reads were annotated to V, D and J genes according to IMGT and were analyzed with immunoSEQ Analyzer, with only productive sequences retained. Clonality was computed as one minus Shannon entropy normalized by log2 of the number of productive unique sequences. For each patient and control, public and private clones were evaluated within the 100 most prevalent clones. A clone was defined as Susac-specific if it was absent from the healthy and MS cohorts, from roughly 990 published viral clones and from other ImmuneACCESS disease sequences. The raw public data were reprocessed by TCRdb itself: fastp quality trimming at Q25, MiXCR clonotype calling, in-frame beta chains only. A single entry per CDR3 protein holds the most common genes and DNA from its merged rows. TCRdb's processing, not the authors', yielded these V and J calls. The sample table shows around 53,000 distinct CDR3 sequences, and roughly 94% are seen once. The ten largest clones represent 0.75% of the sample.

Peripheral blood CD8+ and CD4+ T cells from healthy donors, Susac syndrome patients and multiple sclerosis patients were profiled by high-throughput TCR beta sequencing. Susac syndrome patients met recently defined diagnostic criteria for definite or probable disease. Bulk CD8+ and CD4+ T cells were purified by magnetic negative isolation, while CD8+ TEMRA cells were enriched using FACS. Blood was drawn into EDTA tubes, processed within 24 hours, and PBMCs were isolated by density gradient centrifugation. PBMCs intended for TCR sequencing were frozen in liquid nitrogen and were later thawed in a 37 degrees C water bath. The sorted or isolated CD4+, CD8+ and CD8+ TEMRA cells reached a purity of at least 90%. Note on this clonotype: What antigen it recognizes has not been identified. No much larger clone is present one base from it, and per-base qualities are unavailable.

Broad study findings and their caveats: The number of individuals in the TCR sequencing and HLA analysis was acknowledged as relatively small. Around 15 Susac-specific public clones were identified in the total CD8+ repertoire, and roughly five Susac-specific public clones were identified in the CD8+ TEMRA repertoire. Susac syndrome CD8+ repertoires showed clonal expansion, highest in CD8+ TEMRA cells and greater in clinically active than remitting patients.

Sequenced material: CD8+ T cells from PBMCs. The receptor was derived from a human donor with Susac syndrome.

DNA sequence: TGTGCCAGCAGTCCCCATGGGGGGGGATCCTATAATTCACCCCTCCACTTT. It encodes CASSPHGGGSYNSPLHF. The rearranged chain carries TRBV28 and TRBJ1-6; matching of 5 bases hints at TRBD1 as the D gene. V gives up 5 bases and J gives up 1 base, and the segment between their germline ends measures 15 bases. Per the germline V gene, MDHEN is the CDR1 and SYDVKM is the CDR2. Reading from cysteine to phenylalanine, the CDR3 counts 17 amino acids. Only the CDR3 part of the read is kept: 51 bases, read in frame from the first base.